This is a list of T cell receptor beta chains from one sample in a study of OX40 agonist ivuxolimab in advanced cancers. TCRdb's copy holds only in-frame clones and misses some; the assay was immunoSEQ multiplex PCR. The profile shows around 70,000 clones, roughly 80% of them singletons. Sequencing was performed on CD4+ or CD8+ T cells sorted from blood, taken in a trial of the OX40 agonist ivuxolimab. These receptors were obtained from an adult with an advanced solid tumor such as melanoma, head and neck, liver or kidney cancer. Each CDR3 is given with its conserved first and last residue. D genes are given only for firm matches. The size entry is marked missing in some rows and otherwise reads once, few, many or a size class.

size,D,J,V,DNA,CDR3
-,TRBD2,TRBJ2-3,TRBV2,TGTGCCAGCGGAGCCCAGCGGGGGGTACCAGAACTTAGCACAGATACGCAGTATTTT,CASGAQRGVPELSTDTQYF
-,-,TRBJ1-3,TRBV6-6,TGTGCCAGCAGTTACTCAGGGGCGGATGGAAACACCATATATTTT,CASSYSGADGNTIYF
-,TRBD1,TRBJ1-1,TRBV10-1,TGCGCCAGCAGGGGACAGGGGACCACTGAAGCTTTCTTT,CASRGQGTTEAFF
-,TRBD2,TRBJ2-7,TRBV7-3,TGTGCCAGCAGCCCCCCCGGGCTGGGGGGGGAGCAGTACTTC,CASSPPGLGGEQYF
-,TRBD1,TRBJ1-2,TRBV30,TGTGCCTGGGGGGGGACAGGGATCCATCTAGGGTATGGCTACACCTTC,CAWGGTGIHLGYGYTF
few,-,TRBJ2-3,TRBV9,TGTGCCAGCAGCCCCCAGGGTTACTCCACAGATACGCAGTATTTT,CASSPQGYSTDTQYF
-,-,TRBJ2-6,TRBV5-8,TGTGCCAGCAGCTTGGGGGTCGGGGCCTCCTCTGGGGCCAACGTCCTGACTTTC,CASSLGVGASSGANVLTF
-,-,TRBJ1-2,TRBV19,TGTGCCAGTAGTATCGAAGGAGCAGCTAACTATGGCTACACCTTC,CASSIEGAANYGYTF
-,-,TRBJ1-5,TRBV20-1,TGCAGTGCTAGATACTCAGAGGCGTGGTATTTT,CSARYSEAWYF
few,-,TRBJ1-2,TRBV7-9,TGTGCCAGCAGCTTAGAGGGGATTAGAGCTAACTATGGCTACACCTTC,CASSLEGIRANYGYTF
few,-,TRBJ2-2,TRBV7-9,TGTGCCAGCACCTCCAGCAGGAACACCGGGGAGCTGTTTTTT,CASTSSRNTGELFF
-,-,TRBJ2-3,TRBV7-2,TGTGCCAGCAGCTCACAGAGCACAGATACGCAGTATTTT,CASSSQSTDTQYF
-,-,TRBJ1-5,TRBV2,TGTGCCAGCAGACCTGGTGAGGGGGGCAATCAGCCCCAGCATTTT,CASRPGEGGNQPQHF
-,-,TRBJ1-1,TRBV27,TGTGCCAGCAGTCCTAGGGGGGGCACTGAAGCTTTCTTT,CASSPRGGTEAFF
-,-,TRBJ1-2,TRBV18,TGTGCCAGCTCACGGGACTATGGCTACACCTTC,CASSRDYGYTF
once,-,TRBJ1-2,TRBV4-1,TGCGCCAGCAGCCAAGGGCAGCTAAACTATGGCTACACCTTC,CASSQGQLNYGYTF
-,-,TRBJ2-2,TRBV2,TGTGCCAGCAGTGAAGACAGGGTGGAATATACCGGGGAGCTGTTTTTT,CASSEDRVEYTGELFF
-,-,TRBJ2-3,TRBV27,TGTGCCAGCTCACACAGGTTTCTCGTAGATACGCAGTATTTT,CASSHRFLVDTQYF
-,-,TRBJ2-4,TRBV7-2,TGTGCCAGCAGCCTCGGAGGGGTTGGCGAAAACATTCAGTACTTC,CASSLGGVGENIQYF
-,TRBD2,TRBJ2-1,TRBV4-2,TGTGCCAGCAGCCACCCTAGCGGGGAGAACGATGAGCAGTTCTTC,CASSHPSGENDEQFF
-,TRBD2,TRBJ2-7,TRBV19,TGTGCCAGTAGTATGAGGATCGTGGGGAGACTAGCGGAGAGAGGCCCCTACGAGCAGTACTTC,CASSMRIVGRLAERGPYEQYF
-,TRBD2,TRBJ2-1,TRBV5-5,TGTGCCAGCAGCCTTCGGGTAGCGGGGGGCTCCTACAATGAGCAGTTCTTC,CASSLRVAGGSYNEQFF
-,TRBD2,TRBJ2-5,TRBV5-1,TGCGCCAGCAGCCCTGGGACTAGCGGGGAAGAGACCCAGTACTTC,CASSPGTSGEETQYF
-,TRBD2,TRBJ2-1,TRBV2,TGTGCCAGCAGTGTGGGAGGGGAGCAGTTCTTC,CASSVGGEQFF
few,-,TRBJ2-7,TRBV30,TGTGCCTGGAGTCCCCCACAGTCATACGAGCAGTACTTC,CAWSPPQSYEQYF
-,-,TRBJ1-6,TRBV5-1,TGCGCCAGCAGCTTGGCCCGGGACTCACCCCTCCACTTT,CASSLARDSPLHF
-,-,TRBJ2-3,TRBV19,TGTGCCAGTAGGGCATCGGGCACAGATACGCAGTATTTT,CASRASGTDTQYF
-,-,TRBJ1-2,TRBV28,TGTGCCAGCAGTTTAGCTTTTGGCAGGGATGAGGGTGGGTCCTATGGCTACACCTTC,CASSLAFGRDEGGSYGYTF
few,TRBD2,TRBJ2-5,TRBV12-5,TGTGCTAGTGGTTCTTCCCCTGGACTGGGAGGGGAGACCCAGTACTTC,CASGSSPGLGGETQYF
once,-,TRBJ1-6,TRBV6-5,TGTGCCAGCAGTTCAGGGGATAATTCACCCCTCCACTTT,CASSSGDNSPLHF
medium-sized,TRBD1,TRBJ1-3,TRBV4-1,TGCGCCAGCAGCCCACCGGGACAGGGGGCCAAGAGTGGAGGAAACACCATATATTTT,CASSPPGQGAKSGGNTIYF
-,-,TRBJ2-5,TRBV28,TGTGCCAGCAGTAAGGCCGGGACCCAGTACTTC,CASSKAGTQYF
-,TRBD1,TRBJ1-1,TRBV18,TGTGCCAGCTCACCACCGGGGACAGGGTGGATCACTGAAGCTTTCTTT,CASSPPGTGWITEAFF
-,-,TRBJ2-5,TRBV7-7,TGTGCCAGCAGCTTAGCTAGCCAAGAGACCCAGTACTTC,CASSLASQETQYF
-,TRBD2,TRBJ2-2,TRBV5-1,TGCGCCAGCAGGGAACTAGCGGGGACCGGGGAGCTGTTTTTT,CASRELAGTGELFF
-,TRBD2,TRBJ2-2,TRBV7-2,TGTGCCAGCAGCCTTGCTACTAGCGGCACCGGGGAGCTGTTTTTT,CASSLATSGTGELFF
-,-,TRBJ2-6,TRBV10-1,TGCGCCGGAAGTTTTACGAGAGCCAACGTCCTGACTTTC,CAGSFTRANVLTF
-,-,TRBJ2-2,TRBV7-3,TGTGCCAGCAGCGGCGGGACGAACACCGGGGAGCTGTTTTTT,CASSGGTNTGELFF
-,-,TRBJ2-3,TRBV5-1,TGCGCCAGCAGCTTGAGAGGGGGATCAGGAGATACGCAGTATTTT,CASSLRGGSGDTQYF
-,-,TRBJ1-5,TRBV4-1,TGCGCCAGCAGCCAGGGGACGCTGAGCAATCAGCCCCAGCATTTT,CASSQGTLSNQPQHF
-,TRBD1,TRBJ2-3,TRBV28,TGTGCCAGCAGTTACTACAGGGGCAGGGATACGCAGTATTTT,CASSYYRGRDTQYF
-,-,TRBJ2-3,TRBV5-4,TGTGCCAGCAGCCAAACGACTAGGTACACAGATACGCAGTATTTT,CASSQTTRYTDTQYF
-,-,TRBJ1-2,TRBV28,TGTGCCAGCAGTACAGGATACTATGGCTACACCTTC,CASSTGYYGYTF
-,-,TRBJ1-5,TRBV7-9,TGTGCCAGCGGGGGTTCGGGCGGGGGCAATCAGCCCCAGCATTTT,CASGGSGGGNQPQHF
few,-,TRBJ1-3,TRBV15,TGTGCCACCAGCAGTGGGGGGGCAAGCTCTGGAAACACCATATATTTT,CATSSGGASSGNTIYF
-,-,TRBJ2-3,TRBV18,TGTGCCAGCTCACCAAATGGACCGAACACAGATACGCAGTATTTT,CASSPNGPNTDTQYF
-,-,TRBJ1-5,TRBV28,TGTGCCAGCATAACGACAGGAGACGACGTTAGCAATCAGCCCCAGCATTTT,CASITTGDDVSNQPQHF
once,-,TRBJ2-3,TRBV2,TGTGCCAGCAGTGAAAACAGCCCTTTAGGCACAGATACGCAGTATTTT,CASSENSPLGTDTQYF
-,-,TRBJ2-7,TRBV5-4,TGTGCCAGCAGCCGGACAGTACTCGGCGAGCAGTACTTC,CASSRTVLGEQYF
few,-,TRBJ2-3,TRBV7-9,TGTGCCAGCAGCTTAATCATCGGGGACACAGATACGCAGTATTTT,CASSLIIGDTDTQYF
-,-,TRBJ1-1,TRBV28,TGTGCCAGCAGTCACTTAACAGGGCCTGAAGCTTTCTTT,CASSHLTGPEAFF
-,-,TRBJ1-2,TRBV5-4,TGTGCCAGCAGCTTGGGTGGGGGCTTTGGCTACACCTTC,CASSLGGGFGYTF
-,-,TRBJ1-4,TRBV6-5,TGTGCCAGCAGCCCCCGACCTAATGAAAAACTGTTTTTT,CASSPRPNEKLFF
once,-,TRBJ1-5,TRBV2,TGTGCCAGCAGTGAACAGGAATATAGCAATCAGCCCCAGCATTTT,CASSEQEYSNQPQHF
-,-,TRBJ1-1,TRBV27,TGTGCCAGCAGTTTGCGGTGGGGCTCAGAGAACACTGAAGCTTTCTTT,CASSLRWGSENTEAFF